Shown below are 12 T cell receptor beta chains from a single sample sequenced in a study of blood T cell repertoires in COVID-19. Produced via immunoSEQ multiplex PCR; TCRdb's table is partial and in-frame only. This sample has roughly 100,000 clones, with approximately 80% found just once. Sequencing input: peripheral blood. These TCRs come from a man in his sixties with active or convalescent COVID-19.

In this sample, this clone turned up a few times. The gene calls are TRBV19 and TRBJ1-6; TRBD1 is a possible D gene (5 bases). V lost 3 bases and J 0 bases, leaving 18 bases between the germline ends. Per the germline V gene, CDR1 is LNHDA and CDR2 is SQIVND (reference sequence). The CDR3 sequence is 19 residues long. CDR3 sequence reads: CASSIPTGTTSSYNSPLHF. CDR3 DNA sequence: TGTGCCAGTAGTATTCCGACCGGGACTACCAGCTCCTATAATTCACCCCTCCACTTT.

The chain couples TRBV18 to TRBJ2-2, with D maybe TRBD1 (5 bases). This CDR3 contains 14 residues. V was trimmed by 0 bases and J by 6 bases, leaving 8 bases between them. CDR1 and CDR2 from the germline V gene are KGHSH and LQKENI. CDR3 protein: CASSPPGPPGELFF. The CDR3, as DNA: TGTGCCAGCTCACCACCGGGGCCCCCCGGGGAGCTGTTTTTT.

CDR3: CASSLDRGTGGTDTQYF. In DNA, the CDR3 is TGTGCCAGCAGCTTAGATCGGGGGACAGGGGGGACAGATACGCAGTATTTT. The genes are TRBV11-2 and TRBJ2-3, with TRBD1 matching over 11 bases. Germline trimming cut 0 bases from V and 3 bases from J; bases unmatched to any gene: 5. From germline, CDR1 is SGHAT and CDR2 FQNNGV. The CDR3 length is 17 residues.

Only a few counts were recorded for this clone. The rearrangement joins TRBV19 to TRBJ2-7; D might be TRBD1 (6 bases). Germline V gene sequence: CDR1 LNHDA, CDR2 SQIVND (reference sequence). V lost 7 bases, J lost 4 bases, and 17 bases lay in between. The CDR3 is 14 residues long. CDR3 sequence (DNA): TGTGCCAGTAAAGGGGCAGGGGATCGGTACGAGCAGTACGTC. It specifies CASKGAGDRYEQYV.

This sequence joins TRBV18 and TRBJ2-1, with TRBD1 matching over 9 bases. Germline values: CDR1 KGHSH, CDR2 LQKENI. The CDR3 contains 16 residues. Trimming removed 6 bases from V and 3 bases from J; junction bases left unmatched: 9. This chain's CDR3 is CASSPQTGQGYNEQFF. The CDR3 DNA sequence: TGTGCCAGCTCGCCCCAGACGGGACAGGGCTACAATGAGCAGTTCTTC.

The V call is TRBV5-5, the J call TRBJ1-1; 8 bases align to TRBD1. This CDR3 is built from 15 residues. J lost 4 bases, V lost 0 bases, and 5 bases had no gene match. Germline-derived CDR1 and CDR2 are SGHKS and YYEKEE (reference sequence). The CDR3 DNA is TGTGCCAGCAGCTTGGTCAGGGGGCCGGGCACTGAAGCTTTCTTT. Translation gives CASSLVRGPGTEAFF.

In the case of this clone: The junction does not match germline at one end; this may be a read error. The CDR3 reads CASSLRGGEGPVF. The CDR3 nucleotides read TGTGCCAGCAGCTTACGCGGTGGGGAGGGCCCGGTCTTC. This chain connects TRBV3-1 (or the pseudogene TRBV3-2) to TRBJ2-1; 7 nucleotides line up with TRBD2. This CDR3 is 13 amino acids long. Looked up from germline, CDR1 is LGHDT and CDR2 is YNNKEL (reference sequence).

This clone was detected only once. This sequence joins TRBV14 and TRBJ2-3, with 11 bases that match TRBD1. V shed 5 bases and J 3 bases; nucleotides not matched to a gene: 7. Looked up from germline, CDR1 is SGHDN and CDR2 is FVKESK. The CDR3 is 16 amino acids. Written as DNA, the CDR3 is TGTGCCAGCAGCTACGGACAGGGGGCGAGAACAGATACGCAGTATTTT. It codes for CASSYGQGARTDTQYF.

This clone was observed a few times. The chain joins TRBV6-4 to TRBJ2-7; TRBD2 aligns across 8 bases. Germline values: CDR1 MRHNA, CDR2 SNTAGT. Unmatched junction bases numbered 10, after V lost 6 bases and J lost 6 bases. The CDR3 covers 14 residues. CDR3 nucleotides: TGTGCCAGCAGACCTAGGGGGAGCGGGAGCGAGCAGTACGTC. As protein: CASRPRGSGSEQYV.

CDR3 residues: CASSQVPGRKTQYF. CDR3 DNA sequence: TGTGCCAGCAGCCAAGTCCCCGGGAGGAAGACCCAGTACTTC. The rearrangement joins TRBV3-1 (or the pseudogene TRBV3-2) to TRBJ2-5; TRBD2 aligns across 7 bases. CDR3 size: 14 residues. With V trimmed by 1 base and J by 6 bases, 5 bases remained unmatched. Germline V lookup: CDR1 LGHDT, CDR2 YNNKEL (reference sequence).

CDR3 sequence: CASIDRGRNEKLFF. In nucleotides, the CDR3 is TGTGCCAGTATCGACAGGGGAAGGAATGAAAAACTGTTTTTT. The V call is TRBV19, the J call TRBJ1-4; 8 bases map to TRBD1. Unmatched junction bases numbered 6, after V lost 7 bases and J lost 5 bases. From germline, CDR1 is LNHDA and CDR2 SQIVND (reference sequence). The CDR3 runs 14 residues.

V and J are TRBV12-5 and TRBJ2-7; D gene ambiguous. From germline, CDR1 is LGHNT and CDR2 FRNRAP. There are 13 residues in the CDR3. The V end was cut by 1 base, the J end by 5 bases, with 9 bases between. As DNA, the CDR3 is TGTGCTAGTGGTTTGGCATTAGTGGACGAGCAGTACTTC. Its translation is CASGLALVDEQYF.